At least ten counts were recorded for the clone carrying this T cell receptor (beta chain). TCRdb recomputed calls from the RACE reads with MiXCR, one row per CDR3 protein. The table lists tens of thousands of distinct CDR3 sequences, approximately 7% of them singletons. The germline V and J ends were trimmed by 5 bases and 2 bases, with 9 bases remaining between them. The CDR3 consists of 13 residues. Germline V lookup: CDR1 SGHTA, CDR2 FQGNSA. This record belongs to a study of human T cells and chemical hapten exposure. As to time point: pre-sensitization, week 0. Specified treatment: therapeutic diphenylcyclopropenone sensitization with weekly scalp DPC.

The clonotype originates from a woman between 25 and 40 years old with alopecia areata. Some clones in this sample may be carry-over from other donors' samples. The V and J genes are TRBV7-2 and TRBJ1-1, with D perhaps matching TRBD1 (5 bases). Source: whole blood, taken in connection with sensitization to the hapten diphenylcyclopropenone (DPC). CDR3 region: CASSGHQNTEAFF. The CDR3 DNA follows: TGTGCCAGCAGCGGACACCAAAACACTGAAGCTTTCTTT.